One sample yielded the 22 T cell receptor beta chains listed below, sequenced in a study of control samples from healthy donors and cancer patients. The protocol was immunoSEQ multiplex PCR, while the TCRdb copy is restricted to in-frame clones and leaves out a portion. The sample contains 350,000 to 450,000 clones, about 93% of which appear only once. Sample: PBMCs. The receptors originated from a man between 35 and 55 years old with head and neck cancer.

The chain has TRBV18 and TRBJ2-7; D remains ambiguous. The germline gives CDR1 KGHSH, CDR2 LQKENI. The V and J ends lost 0 bases and 1 base respectively, with 4 bases between them. This CDR3 contains 13 residues. The CDR3 is CASSPPGSYEQYF. CDR3 coding DNA: TGTGCCAGCTCACCACCGGGTTCCTACGAGCAGTACTTC.

The rearrangement links TRBV4-3 to TRBJ2-1; the D call may be TRBD1 or TRBD2 (5 bases each). The CDR3 has 13 residues. Germline V CDR1 and CDR2: LGHNA, YSLEER. With 1 base removed from V and 13 bases from J, the gap between germline ends came to 14 bases. The CDR3 is CASSQGDRDPQFF. The CDR3 region has the DNA TGCGCCAGCAGCCAAGGGGACCGGGACCCTCAGTTCTTC.

This clone turned up a few times. V and J are TRBV19 and TRBJ1-1; D gene ambiguous. Per germline, CDR1 LNHDA and CDR2 SQIVND (reference sequence). The germline V and J ends were trimmed by 3 bases and 1 base, with 9 bases remaining between them. The CDR3 sequence is 14 residues long. The CDR3 loop reads CASSMSSPNTEAFF. In DNA form, the CDR3 reads TGTGCCAGTAGTATGTCAAGCCCGAACACTGAAGCTTTCTTT.

V and J are TRBV15 and TRBJ2-1; D gene unclear. Trimming cost V 0 bases and J 2 bases, with 8 bases left between them. This CDR3 has 15 amino acids. Germline values: CDR1 LNHNV, CDR2 YYDKDF (reference sequence). The CDR3 nucleotides are TGTGCCACCAGCAGAGAGCAGGAAACCTACAATGAGCAGTTCTTC. Translating gives CATSREQETYNEQFF.

This chain connects TRBV4-3 to TRBJ2-7; D might be TRBD2 (5 bases). V dropped 0 bases and J dropped 2 bases, with 20 bases sitting between them. Germline V gene lookup returns CDR1 LGHNA and CDR2 YSLEER. CDR3 length: 18 residues. The CDR3 DNA reads as TGCGCCAGCAGCCAAGATAAGGCGAGGGCAGGAGCCACCTACGAGCAGTACTTC. This codes for CASSQDKARAGATYEQYF.

The V call is TRBV30, the J call TRBJ1-3; no clear D gene. CDR1 and CDR2 from the germline V gene are GTSNPN and SVGIG (reference sequence). CDR3 length equals 12 residues. The V and J ends lost 4 bases and 0 bases respectively, with 4 bases between them. The CDR3 sequence is CAWKSSGNTIYF. The CDR3 nucleotides read TGTGCCTGGAAGAGCTCTGGAAACACCATATATTTT.

This chain joins TRBV7-2 and TRBJ1-5, with unresolved D. This CDR3 has 15 residues. Germline-derived CDR1 and CDR2 are SGHTA and FQGNSA. The V and J ends lost 5 bases and 2 bases respectively, with 13 bases between them. This CDR3 reads CASSPGWRGNQPQHF. For the CDR3, the DNA is TGTGCCAGCAGCCCCGGTTGGCGCGGCAATCAGCCCCAGCATTTT.

This chain uses TRBV3-1 (or the pseudogene TRBV3-2) with TRBJ2-3; D might be TRBD2 (6 bases). With 5 bases removed from V and 1 base from J, the gap between germline ends came to 13 bases. Germline CDR1 LGHDT, CDR2 YNNKEL (reference sequence). CDR3 length: 15 amino acids. This CDR3 is CASSGPGGRTDTQYF. In DNA form, the CDR3 reads TGTGCCAGCAGCGGGCCCGGGGGTCGCACAGATACGCAGTATTTT.

V gene TRBV19 combines with J gene TRBJ2-6, with a possible D match to TRBD2 (6 bases). The CDR3 runs 16 residues. CDR1 and CDR2 from the germline V gene are LNHDA and SQIVND (reference sequence). Trimming shortened V by 3 bases and J by 2 bases, and 11 bases separated the two germline ends. The CDR3 loop is CASSMVGGAGANVLTF. The CDR3 DNA reads as TGTGCCAGTAGTATGGTCGGGGGAGCTGGGGCCAACGTCCTGACTTTC.

The rearrangement uses TRBV19 and TRBJ2-3; 7 bases match TRBD2. Trimming cost V 8 bases and J 2 bases; bases outside gene matches: 7. CDR1 LNHDA and CDR2 SQIVND come from the germline V gene (reference sequence). The length of the CDR3 is 14 residues. The CDR3 sequence: CASGRLANTDTQYF. In nucleotides, the CDR3 is TGTGCCAGTGGTCGACTAGCAAACACAGATACGCAGTATTTT.

This clone was picked up one time. This chain joins TRBV6-5 and TRBJ1-3; possible D gene TRBD1, 6 bases. The V end lost 6 bases, the J end lost 2 bases, and 14 bases lay between the germline ends. The germline V gene has CDR1 MNHEY and CDR2 SVGAGI. This CDR3 comprises 15 residues. DNA of the CDR3: TGTGCCAGCAGACACACCGAGGGGGCTGGAAACACCATATATTTT. Protein: CASRHTEGAGNTIYF.

V and J are TRBV2 and TRBJ2-1, with TRBD2 matching over 10 bases. CDR3 length: 19 amino acids. The V gene's germline CDR1 is SNHLY and CDR2 FYNNEI. The J segment lost 6 bases and the V segment lost 8 bases, leaving 22 bases of the junction unmatched. CDR3 coding DNA: TGTGCCAGCGATATCCCGGGGGGGGCGGAAGCGGGAGGGCTCAATGAGCAGTTCTTC. It encodes CASDIPGGAEAGGLNEQFF.

The chain recombines TRBV6-6 with TRBJ1-5; 9 bases are shared with TRBD1. The V segment lost 4 bases and the J segment 4 bases; nucleotides outside the gene matches: 5. Germline V CDR1 and CDR2: MNHNY, SVGAGI (reference sequence). The CDR3 contains 15 residues. The CDR3 region is CASSSFGTGNQPQHF. In DNA, the CDR3 is TGTGCCAGCAGTTCCTTCGGGACAGGGAATCAGCCCCAGCATTTT.

The chain carries TRBV6-5 and TRBJ2-7; 8 positions match TRBD2. After removal of 6 bases from V and 4 bases from J, the junction contained 11 bases not matched to a gene. CDR1 is MNHEY, CDR2 SVGAGI, per germline. CDR3 length: 15 residues. CDR3 DNA sequence: TGTGCCAGCAGATCATTAGCGGGGCGCCGGTACGAGCAGTACTTC. Translation: CASRSLAGRRYEQYF.

The chain joins TRBV9 to TRBJ2-1; 14 bases map to TRBD2. CDR1 and CDR2 from the germline V gene are SGDLS and YYNGEE. The ends lost 4 bases at V and 0 bases at J; junction bases unmatched: 9. The CDR3 is 19 amino acids. The CDR3 DNA sequence: TGTGCCAGCAGCCCCCGGACTAGCGGGGGGCCGATCTCCTACAATGAGCAGTTCTTC. Its protein is CASSPRTSGGPISYNEQFF.

A remark on this clone: The same CDR3 also results from other DNA sequences found in this sample. The genes are TRBV7-9 and TRBJ1-3; D remains unclear. This CDR3 has 14 amino acids. V lost 1 base to trimming and J lost 0 bases, with 4 bases between them. Per the germline V gene, CDR1 is SEHNR and CDR2 is FQNEAQ (reference sequence). This chain's CDR3 is CASSLGSSGNTIYF. DNA of the CDR3: TGTGCCAGCAGCTTAGGGTCCTCTGGAAACACCATATATTTT.

In this sample, this clone turned up once. Other DNA sequences in this sample translate to the same CDR3. The V gene is TRBV20-1, the J gene TRBJ2-7; D not resolved. Trimming shortened V by 0 bases and J by 4 bases, and 4 bases separated the two germline ends. The CDR3 is made up of 11 amino acids. Germline V gene lookup returns CDR1 DFQATT and CDR2 SNEGSKA (reference sequence). CDR3 nucleotides: TGCAGTGCTAGAGAAGGGTACGAGCAGTACTTC. Protein: CSAREGYEQYF.

The chain carries TRBV14 and TRBJ2-5, with TRBD1 matching 7 bases. Germline assignment: CDR1 SGHDN and CDR2 FVKESK. The CDR3 runs to 15 residues. V shed 0 bases and J 5 bases; nucleotides not matched to a gene: 6. The chain's CDR3 is CASSQETGFAETQYF. CDR3 in DNA: TGTGCCAGCAGCCAAGAGACAGGGTTCGCCGAGACCCAGTACTTC.

Here the CDR3 DNA reads TGTGCCCTTAGGGGGGGAATTAGCTCACCCCTCCACTTT. This translates into CALRGGISSPLHF. The chain links TRBV28 to TRBJ1-6; tentative D call: TRBD1 (6 bases). CDR3 size: 13 residues. Trimming took off 11 bases at V and 10 bases at J, with 18 bases between the two ends. Germline V gene data show CDR1 as MDHEN and CDR2 as SYDVKM.

The CDR3 reads CASSPTRDSGRDNEQFF. CDR3 nucleotide sequence: TGCGCCAGCAGCCCAACCCGGGATAGCGGGAGAGACAATGAGCAGTTCTTC. The V call is TRBV5-1, the J call TRBJ2-1; 9 bases agree with TRBD2. Trimming removed 4 bases from V and 5 bases from J; junction bases left unmatched: 13. This CDR3 is 17 amino acids long. The germline V gene has CDR1 SGHRS and CDR2 YFSETQ. Looking up the rest from reference TRBV5-1 and TRBJ2-1 gives the full variable domain: KAGVTQTPRYLIKTRGQQVTLSCSPISGHRSVSWYQQTPGQGLQFLFEYFSETQRNKGNFPGRFSGRQFSNSRSEMNVSTLELGDSALYLCASSPTRDSGRDNEQFFGPGTRLTVL.

This clone was seen a few times. The chain links TRBV30 to TRBJ1-2; a weak D match, TRBD1 (6 bases). The V end lost 7 bases, the J end lost 1 base, and 10 bases lay between the germline ends. Germline V gene sequence: CDR1 GTSNPN, CDR2 SVGIG (reference sequence). The CDR3 contains 12 residues. CDR3 DNA: TGTGCCTTTACAGGGAATAACTATGGCTACACCTTC. Translating gives CAFTGNNYGYTF.

The CDR3 reads CASSLGASGGYTDTQYF. CDR3 nucleotides: TGTGCCAGCAGCTTAGGAGCTAGCGGGGGGTACACAGATACGCAGTATTTT. The chain links TRBV11-2 to TRBJ2-3; 11 bases fit TRBD2. The V gene's germline CDR1 is SGHAT and CDR2 FQNNGV. J lost 2 bases, V lost 1 base, and 5 bases had no gene match. This CDR3 has 17 amino acids.